A single sample gave rise to the 27 T cell receptor beta chains below, sequenced in a study of T cell repertoires in cytomegalovirus infection. These receptors have no known antigen. TCRdb reprocessed the reads via MiXCR and lists one record per CDR3 protein. Here the sample spans some 110,000 distinct CDR3 sequences, over 9% being singletons. Sequencing was carried out using PBMCs, sequenced either directly or after in vitro stimulation (not recorded which). These receptors were taken from a human donor in good health (CMV status not recorded). Some clones in this sample may be carry-over from other donors' samples.

The chain joins TRBV19 to TRBJ2-5; TRBD2 matches at 10 bases. The CDR3 loop spans 15 amino acids. V dropped 5 bases and J dropped 2; count of bases not matched to a gene: 5. Germline V CDR1 and CDR2: LNHDA, SQIVND (reference sequence). DNA for the CDR3: TGTGCCAGTAGTGGACTAGCGGAGCGGCAAGAGACCCAGTACTTC. Its translation is CASSGLAERQETQYF.

This clonotype was seen a few times. The rearrangement joins TRBV6-2 or TRBV6-3 to TRBJ2-2; D is unclear. Trimming left V 4 bases short and J 6 bases short, with 9 bases between. CDR1 is MNHEY and CDR2 is SVGEGT in the germline V gene. CDR3 length: 13 amino acids. For the CDR3, the DNA is TGTGCCAGCAGTTCCGTCTCCGCCGGGGAGCTGTTTTTT. Translation: CASSSVSAGELFF.

V is TRBV28 and J is TRBJ2-5, with 12 bases matching TRBD1. Per the germline V gene, CDR1 is MDHEN and CDR2 is SYDVKM. V lost 5 bases and J lost 5; bases outside the gene matches: 9. The CDR3 has 16 residues. CDR3 nucleotide sequence: TGTGCCAGCAGTCCGAGGGGACAGGGGGCTCGGGAGACCCAGTACTTC. It codes for CASSPRGQGARETQYF.

This clonotype was seen more than once but under ten times. The chain is built from TRBV6-5 and TRBJ1-4, with TRBD1 matching over 8 bases. Looked up from germline, CDR1 is MNHEY and CDR2 is SVGAGI. CDR3 size: 15 residues. V dropped 5 bases and J dropped 0; count of bases not matched to a gene: 2. The CDR3 spells CASSPTGATNEKLFF. The DNA for the CDR3 is TGTGCCAGCAGTCCGACAGGGGCAACTAATGAAAAACTGTTTTTT.

Ten or more counts support this clonotype. J is TRBJ2-5 and V is TRBV7-2; D not resolved. V was clipped by 2 bases and J by 7 bases, with 11 bases between them. Germline CDR1 is SGHTA and CDR2 is FQGNSA. The CDR3 totals 13 residues. DNA for the CDR3: TGTGCCAGCAGCTTAATGGACCTGGGGACCCAGTACTTC. This codes for CASSLMDLGTQYF.

This clonotype showed up many times. The CDR3 DNA follows: TGTGCCAGCAGCCGAGAGAACACTGAAGCTTTCTTT. Translated: CASSRENTEAFF. The rearrangement joins TRBV7-2 to TRBJ1-1; D gene unclear. This CDR3 has 12 amino acids. In germline, CDR1 is SGHTA, CDR2 FQGNSA. The V end was cut by 5 bases, the J end by 1 base, with 5 bases between.

This clonotype showed up just a few times. J is TRBJ1-1 and V is TRBV19; D not resolved. This CDR3 is built from 16 residues. V lost 1 base to trimming and J lost 4 bases, with 16 bases between them. Per the germline V gene, CDR1 is LNHDA and CDR2 is SQIVND (reference sequence). The CDR3 is CASSIVGGRLSTEAFF. CDR3 in DNA: TGTGCCAGTAGTATAGTGGGCGGCCGCCTGAGCACTGAAGCTTTCTTT. The full variable domain, with the rest looked up from reference TRBV19 and TRBJ1-1, is DGGITQSPKYLFRKEGQNVTLSCEQNLNHDAMYWYRQDPGQGLRLIYYSQIVNDFQKGDIAEGYSVSREKKESFPLTVTSAQKNPTAFYLCASSIVGGRLSTEAFFGQGTRLTVV.

This clonotype showed up many times. The chain couples TRBV6-5 to TRBJ2-5, with D perhaps TRBD1 or TRBD2 (6 bases each). The CDR3 spans 15 residues. Germline CDR1 is MNHEY and CDR2 is SVGAGI. The V end lost 2 bases, the J end lost 3 bases, and 13 bases lay between the germline ends. DNA for the CDR3: TGTGCCAGCAGTTACAATAGGGGGGCCAAAGAGACCCAGTACTTC. Its protein product is CASSYNRGAKETQYF.

To note about this clonotype: This may be a read error: a much more frequent sequence differs by one nucleotide. The CDR3 protein is CASSLSRGTGVSTPLHF. CDR3 DNA: TGTGCCAGCAGTTTATCTAGGGGGACAGGGGTTAGTACACCCCTCCACTTT. The chain combines TRBV27 with TRBJ1-6; 10 bases are shared with TRBD1. CDR1 MNHEY and CDR2 SMNVEV come from the germline V gene (reference sequence). CDR3 length equals 17 residues. V was clipped by 0 bases and J by 11 bases; unmatched bases: 10.

Many counts were recorded for this clonotype. The gene calls are TRBV6-6 and TRBJ1-5, with 12 bases that match TRBD1. The CDR3 covers 16 residues. Losses at the gene ends were 6 bases for V and 11 bases for J; bases not matched to a gene: 14. From germline, CDR1 is MNHNY and CDR2 SVGAGI (reference sequence). The CDR3 region has the DNA TGTGCCAGCAGCGAAACCGCCGGGACAGGGGGCTCGGCCCAGCATTTT. It encodes CASSETAGTGGSAQHF.

This clonotype was counted a few times. The V gene is TRBV2, the J gene TRBJ1-2; unclear D gene. Trimming took off 6 bases at V and 3 bases at J, with 20 bases between the two ends. This CDR3 contains 16 residues. Germline values: CDR1 SNHLY, CDR2 FYNNEI. The chain's CDR3 is CASRDPVLRADYGYTF. CDR3 DNA sequence: TGTGCCAGCAGGGATCCCGTCCTCCGGGCAGACTATGGCTACACCTTC.

This clonotype was observed a handful of times. V is TRBV6-2 or TRBV6-3 and J is TRBJ1-5; perhaps TRBD1 as D (5 bases). This CDR3 is 12 amino acids long. Trimming removed 7 bases from V and 4 bases from J, with 8 bases in between. Per germline, CDR1 MNHEY and CDR2 SVGEGT. This chain's CDR3 is CASNWGNQPQHF. In nucleotides, the CDR3 is TGTGCCAGCAATTGGGGGAATCAGCCCCAGCATTTT.

V usage is TRBV15 and J usage is TRBJ2-7, with 7 positions matching TRBD1. The CDR3 covers 17 residues. V lost 2 bases to trimming and J lost 1 base; unmatched junction nucleotides: 11. The V gene's germline CDR1 is LNHNV and CDR2 YYDKDF (reference sequence). The CDR3 is CATSRQIGTAPSYEQYV. The CDR3 DNA sequence: TGTGCCACCAGCAGACAGATCGGGACAGCGCCTTCCTACGAGCAGTACGTC.

The rearrangement links TRBV18 to TRBJ2-1; no clear D. CDR3 length: 15 residues. Between the trimmed V and J ends, which lost 2 bases and 0 bases, there was a span of 8 bases. The germline CDR1 and CDR2 sequences are KGHSH and LQKENI. For the CDR3, the DNA is TGTGCCAGCTCACCAGGCGATAGCTCCTACAATGAGCAGTTCTTC. This sequence encodes CASSPGDSSYNEQFF. The complete variable domain, with remaining parts taken from reference TRBV18 and TRBJ2-1, reads NAGVMQNPRHLVRRRGQEARLRCSPMKGHSHVYWYRQLPEEGLKFMVYLQKENIIDESGMPKERFSAEFPKEGPSILRIQQVVRGDSAAYFCASSPGDSSYNEQFFGPGTRLTVL.

This clonotype was seen ten or more times. The chain links TRBV6-2 or TRBV6-3 to TRBJ2-7; 9 bases line up with TRBD2. V lost 0 bases, J lost 6 bases, and 9 bases stayed unmatched. Germline V gene data show CDR1 as MNHEY and CDR2 as SVGEGT. The CDR3 has 16 residues. The CDR3 region is CASSYSKVAGAVEQYF. The DNA for the CDR3 is TGTGCCAGCAGTTACTCGAAGGTAGCGGGAGCGGTCGAGCAGTACTTC.

This clonotype was seen more than once but under ten times. The gene calls are TRBV11-3 and TRBJ1-5; D not certain. Between the trimmed V and J ends, which lost 0 bases and 9 bases, there was a span of 24 bases. CDR1 is SGHNT and CDR2 is YENEEA in the germline V gene. The CDR3 totals 18 residues. CDR3 DNA: TGTGCCAGCAGCTTAGAAGGATGTCATAGACCGTACCCGGGGCCCCAGCATTTT. Its protein is CASSLEGCHRPYPGPQHF.

This clonotype was seen ten or more times. This chain's CDR3 is CASSSSGVPTKYF. The DNA for the CDR3 is TGTGCCAGCAGCTCCTCCGGGGTGCCTACAAAGTACTTC. The genes are TRBV7-6 and TRBJ2-5; possibly TRBD2 for D (5 bases). V was clipped by 4 bases and J by 12 bases, with 18 bases between them. Looked up from germline, CDR1 is SGHVS and CDR2 is FNYEAQ. The CDR3 is 13 amino acids.

This clonotype was detected ten times or more. This sequence joins TRBV19 and TRBJ1-2; D perhaps matches TRBD1 (6 bases). Trimming took 5 bases from V and 0 from J, leaving 19 bases between them. Germline CDR1 is LNHDA and CDR2 is SQIVND (reference sequence). The CDR3 has 17 amino acids. CDR3 nucleotide sequence: TGTGCCAGTAGTCCGAGGTCACGACAGGAGGCTAACTATGGCTACACCTTC. It encodes CASSPRSRQEANYGYTF.

This clonotype was recorded at least ten times. The gene calls are TRBV6-1 and TRBJ1-4, with 7 nucleotides matching TRBD1. Germline V lookup: CDR1 MNHNS, CDR2 SASEGT. The CDR3 covers 14 residues. V lost 6 bases to trimming and J lost 0 bases; unmatched junction nucleotides: 1. CDR3 nucleotide sequence: TGTGCCAGCAGCGGGACAGCAACTAATGAAAAACTGTTTTTT. Translating gives CASSGTATNEKLFF.

This clonotype was recorded at least ten times. V usage is TRBV12-3 or TRBV12-4 and J usage is TRBJ1-1, with 9 nucleotides matching TRBD1. V shed 3 bases and J 11 bases; nucleotides not matched to a gene: 10. The CDR3 has 14 amino acids. In DNA, the CDR3 is TGTGCCAGCAGTTTGGGCAGGACAGGGGCCAGCGCTTTCTTT. This translates into CASSLGRTGASAFF.

The chain couples TRBV6-2 or TRBV6-3 to TRBJ2-1; 9 nucleotides match TRBD2. The V gene end was trimmed by 7 bases and the J gene end by 0 bases; junction bases not matched to a gene: 16. This CDR3 is 19 amino acids long. CDR1 and CDR2 from the germline V gene are MNHEY and SVGEGT. CDR3 loop: CASTPSGGLAGPSYNEQFF. The CDR3 nucleotides are TGTGCCAGCACCCCGTCGGGAGGGCTAGCGGGACCCTCCTACAATGAGCAGTTCTTC.

In this sample, this clonotype turned up many times. The chain couples TRBV4-3 to TRBJ2-5; 10 bases fit TRBD1. The V segment lost 4 bases and the J segment 3 bases; nucleotides outside the gene matches: 2. Germline CDR1 LGHNA, CDR2 YSLEER. The CDR3 has 14 amino acids. The CDR3: CASSPGTGEETQYF. The DNA for the CDR3 is TGCGCCAGCAGCCCGGGGACAGGGGAAGAGACCCAGTACTTC.

The table lists this clonotype with many counts. The rearrangement links TRBV6-5 to TRBJ1-1, with a possible D match to TRBD1 (6 bases). Germline-derived CDR1 and CDR2 are MNHEY and SVGAGI. The CDR3 contains 17 residues. V shed 0 bases and J shed 0 bases, with 14 bases lying between them. CDR3 amino acids: CASSYSRGSGMNTEAFF. DNA of the CDR3: TGTGCCAGCAGTTACTCGAGGGGGAGCGGAATGAACACTGAAGCTTTCTTT.

The sample holds many counts of this clonotype. The V call is TRBV7-2, the J call TRBJ1-5; D not certain. CDR1 is SGHTA and CDR2 is FQGNSA in the germline V gene. This CDR3 spans 14 amino acids. Trimming pared 2 bases from V and 6 bases from J, leaving 11 bases between. The CDR3 nucleotides are TGTGCCAGCAGCTTAATTGACGGAACTCAGCCCCAGCATTTT. This sequence encodes CASSLIDGTQPQHF.

This clonotype has ten or more counts. The CDR3 region has the DNA TGTGCCAGCAGGGGGCAGTGGGAGACCCAGTACTTC. It translates to CASRGQWETQYF. The J gene is TRBJ2-5, the V gene TRBV6-1; weak D call: TRBD1 (5 bases). Trimming took off 6 bases at V and 5 bases at J, with 10 bases between the two ends. The V gene's germline CDR1 is MNHNS and CDR2 SASEGT. The CDR3 has 12 residues.

The CDR3 loop is CATKRTSGKDEQFF. DNA of the CDR3: TGTGCCACCAAACGGACTAGCGGGAAGGATGAGCAGTTCTTC. The gene calls are TRBV19 and TRBJ2-1, with 12 bases aligning to TRBD2. The CDR3 sequence is 14 residues long. Losses at the gene ends were 10 bases for V and 8 bases for J; bases not matched to a gene: 9. CDR1 LNHDA and CDR2 SQIVND come from the germline V gene (reference sequence).

This clonotype was seen repeatedly, ten times or more. V usage is TRBV7-2 and J usage is TRBJ2-5; TRBD2 might be the D (6 bases). V shed 1 base and J shed 7 bases, with 10 bases lying between them. The CDR3 extends over 13 amino acids. Germline V gene sequence: CDR1 SGHTA, CDR2 FQGNSA. CDR3: CASSLGRGGTQYF. The CDR3 DNA reads as TGTGCCAGCAGCTTAGGGCGGGGAGGGACCCAGTACTTC.